One sample yielded the 26 T cell receptor beta chains listed below, sequenced in a study of blood T cell repertoires in COVID-19. Sequencing was performed with immunoSEQ multiplex PCR; in TCRdb, only in-frame clones are kept and a portion is missing. The sample holds approximately 260,000 clones; approximately 89% are singletons and the top ten take 1% to 1.5%. The specimen was PBMCs or T cells enriched from blood (not recorded which). The receptors come from a woman aged 40 to 50 with acute COVID-19.

This CDR3 reads CASSLAGLAGYNEQFF. Here the CDR3 DNA reads TGTGCCAGCAGCTTAGCGGGGCTAGCGGGGTACAATGAGCAGTTCTTC. This chain links TRBV7-2 with TRBJ2-1, with 9 bases fitting TRBD2. There are 16 residues in the CDR3. V shed 0 bases and J 4 bases; nucleotides not matched to a gene: 4. Germline V CDR1 and CDR2: SGHTA, FQGNSA.

The chain uses TRBV5-1 and TRBJ1-1; 7 bases line up with TRBD1. From germline, CDR1 is SGHRS and CDR2 YFSETQ. This CDR3 contains 13 residues. V lost 4 bases and J lost 4; bases outside the gene matches: 4. The CDR3 protein is CASSVQGGTEAFF. Written as DNA, the CDR3 is TGCGCCAGCAGCGTGCAGGGGGGCACTGAAGCTTTCTTT.

This chain joins TRBV30 and TRBJ1-1, with a weak D call TRBD1 (6 bases). V lost 4 bases and J lost 4, with 13 bases in between. CDR1 and CDR2 from the germline V gene are GTSNPN and SVGIG (reference sequence). The CDR3 is 13 residues long. CDR3 protein: CAWTRGGATEAFF. For the CDR3, the DNA is TGTGCCTGGACCCGGGGGGGGGCCACTGAAGCTTTCTTT.

This chain links TRBV18 with TRBJ2-2; D unclear. The CDR3 contains 16 residues. Germline assignment: CDR1 KGHSH and CDR2 LQKENI. The V end was cut by 1 base, the J end by 4 bases, with 13 bases between. Here the CDR3 DNA reads TGTGCCAGCTCACCACGTTCTCCTTTCCCCACCGGGGAGCTGTTTTTT. It encodes CASSPRSPFPTGELFF.

V usage is TRBV19 and J usage is TRBJ1-5; no definite D call. The CDR3 sequence is 14 residues long. Per the germline V gene, CDR1 is LNHDA and CDR2 is SQIVND (reference sequence). V was pared by 3 bases and J by 6 bases, with 12 bases between. The CDR3 DNA is TGTGCCAGTAGTATTAGCTGGGAGGCTCAGCCCCAGCATTTT. Protein sequence: CASSISWEAQPQHF.

A single count supports this clone. The chain is built from TRBV19 and TRBJ2-5, with D uncertain. Germline CDR1 LNHDA, CDR2 SQIVND (reference sequence). The CDR3 consists of 13 residues. The ends were cut back, 2 bases at V and 1 base at J, with 5 bases in the middle. The CDR3 here is CASSINTQETQYF. The CDR3 coding sequence is TGTGCCAGTAGTATAAACACCCAAGAGACCCAGTACTTC.

The CDR3 nucleotides read TGTGCCAGCAGTTTACTCACAGATACGCAGTATTTT. Translation: CASSLLTDTQYF. This rearrangement joins TRBV28 to TRBJ2-3; D unclear. Germline V lookup: CDR1 MDHEN, CDR2 SYDVKM. The CDR3 has 12 amino acids. The V and J ends lost 2 bases and 2 bases respectively, with 2 bases between them.

The chain links TRBV30 to TRBJ2-7; D possibly corresponds to TRBD1 (6 bases). The CDR3 length is 12 residues. Looked up from germline, CDR1 is GTSNPN and CDR2 is SVGIG (reference sequence). Deletions cut 3 bases from V and 2 bases from J, with 8 bases between. The CDR3 region has the DNA TGTGCCTGGAGACAGGGCGCCTACGAGCAGTACTTC. It encodes CAWRQGAYEQYF.

The CDR3 sequence is CATSVRSGSPTGELFF. The CDR3 DNA is TGTGCCACCAGTGTCCGTAGCGGGAGCCCCACCGGGGAGCTGTTTTTT. The chain is built from TRBV24-1 and TRBJ2-2; 9 positions match TRBD2. Unmatched junction bases numbered 7, after V lost 5 bases and J lost 4 bases. Germline lookup yields CDR1 KGHDR and CDR2 SFDVKD. The length of the CDR3 is 16 residues.

The J gene is TRBJ2-4, the V gene TRBV4-1; D is possibly TRBD2 (7 bases). V was trimmed by 1 base and J by 4 bases, leaving 14 bases between them. The CDR3 runs 16 residues. Germline V gene lookup returns CDR1 MGHRA and CDR2 YSYEKL. The CDR3 protein is CASSQAEGGPKNIQYF. For the CDR3, the DNA is TGCGCCAGCAGCCAAGCCGAGGGGGGGCCGAAAAACATTCAGTACTTC.

The chain couples TRBV7-2 to TRBJ1-5; D may be TRBD1 (5 bases). V was pared by 5 bases and J by 3 bases, with 17 bases between. The CDR3 contains 16 residues. CDR1 and CDR2 from the germline V gene are SGHTA and FQGNSA. The CDR3 DNA reads as TGTGCCAGCAGCCTAGGACAAACGGGGAACAATCAGCCCCAGCATTTT. Its translation: CASSLGQTGNNQPQHF.

This sequence joins TRBV9 and TRBJ2-2, with D possibly being TRBD2 (5 bases). Trimming pared 1 base from V and 4 bases from J, leaving 11 bases between. The germline CDR1 and CDR2 sequences are SGDLS and YYNGEE. This CDR3 comprises 15 residues. The CDR3, as DNA: TGTGCCAGCAGCGTACTGGCAGGAGGCACCGGGGAGCTGTTTTTT. It is translated as CASSVLAGGTGELFF.

The rearrangement links TRBV19 to TRBJ1-1; tentatively, D is TRBD1 (6 bases). The V gene lost 9 bases and the J gene lost 0 bases, with 14 bases spanning the gap. The CDR3 runs to 14 residues. In germline, CDR1 is LNHDA, CDR2 SQIVND (reference sequence). The CDR3 DNA sequence: TGTGCCAGCGGAGCGGGACACATGAACACTGAAGCTTTCTTT. Encoded protein: CASGAGHMNTEAFF.

J is TRBJ1-5 and V is TRBV6-6; D is ambiguous. Per the germline V gene, CDR1 is MNHNY and CDR2 is SVGAGI (reference sequence). The CDR3 runs to 14 residues. Trimming removed 6 bases at V and 5 bases at J, with 14 bases between. In DNA, the CDR3 is TGTGCCAGCAGCCTCCCCGACAATGATCAGCCCCAGCATTTT. Encoded protein: CASSLPDNDQPQHF.

The V gene is TRBV28, the J gene TRBJ1-3, with D possibly matching TRBD1 (5 bases). V was cut by 7 bases and J by 4 bases, with 14 bases left in between. CDR1 is MDHEN and CDR2 is SYDVKM in the germline V gene. The CDR3 length is 14 residues. In DNA form, the CDR3 reads TGTGCCAGCATTACGGGGACTTGGGGAAACACCATATATTTT. It yields the protein CASITGTWGNTIYF.

CDR3 in amino acids: CASSDTYLRHSNQPQHF. Written as DNA, the CDR3 is TGTGCCAGCTCCGACACGTATCTAAGACATAGCAATCAGCCCCAGCATTTT. The chain couples TRBV18 to TRBJ1-5; no definite D call. V gave up 6 bases and J gave up 0 bases, with 18 bases separating them. There are 17 residues in the CDR3. Germline V gene sequence: CDR1 KGHSH, CDR2 LQKENI.

This chain links TRBV4-3 with TRBJ1-2; 9 bases fit TRBD1. The CDR3 spans 15 residues. CDR1 is LGHNA, CDR2 YSLEER, per germline. With 0 bases clipped from V and 8 bases from J, the junction kept 7 bases outside the gene matches. The chain's CDR3 is CASSQDRDRVGGYTF. CDR3 coding DNA: TGCGCCAGCAGCCAAGATAGGGACAGGGTCGGAGGCTACACCTTC.

This sequence joins TRBV13 and TRBJ2-7, with 9 bases matching TRBD2. The CDR3 has 18 residues. Germline trimming cut 4 bases from V and 0 bases from J; bases unmatched to any gene: 13. Germline V gene data show CDR1 as PRHDT and CDR2 as FYEKMQ (reference sequence). The CDR3 protein is CASSYQSGSGRNSYEQYF. CDR3 bases: TGTGCCAGCAGCTACCAGAGCGGCAGCGGGAGGAACTCCTACGAGCAGTACTTC.

This clone was recorded once. The chain employs TRBV10-2 and TRBJ2-3; 7 nucleotides align to TRBD2. This CDR3 has 13 amino acids. The junction had 3 bases not matched to a gene; V was cut back by 8 bases and J by 1 base. The germline CDR1 and CDR2 sequences are WSHSY and SAAADI. CDR3 region: CASREAGTDTQYF. CDR3 DNA sequence: TGCGCCAGCCGGGAGGCGGGCACAGATACGCAGTATTTT.

The V gene is TRBV6-1, the J gene TRBJ1-4, with 8 nucleotides matching TRBD1. The CDR3 totals 15 residues. Germline values: CDR1 MNHNS, CDR2 SASEGT. V dropped 3 bases and J dropped 3; count of bases not matched to a gene: 3. The CDR3 DNA sequence: TGTGCCAGCAGTGATGACAGGGGATCTAATGAAAAACTGTTTTTT. Its protein is CASSDDRGSNEKLFF.

CDR3 region: CASSLWGQLNEKLFF. As DNA, the CDR3 is TGTGCCAGCAGTTTATGGGGCCAGCTTAATGAAAAACTGTTTTTT. V gene TRBV28 combines with J gene TRBJ1-4, with D unclear. Germline CDR1 reads MDHEN; CDR2 reads SYDVKM. This CDR3 comprises 15 residues. Trimming took 0 bases from V and 4 from J, leaving 9 bases between them.

The V call is TRBV27, the J call TRBJ2-1; 14 nucleotides agree with TRBD2. Unmatched junction bases numbered 6, after V lost 5 bases and J lost 9 bases. This CDR3 has 15 residues. Germline V gene data show CDR1 as MNHEY and CDR2 as SMNVEV (reference sequence). CDR3 amino acids: CASSPRLAGGFEQFF. The DNA of the CDR3 is TGTGCCAGCAGTCCCCGACTAGCGGGAGGGTTTGAGCAGTTCTTC.

The chain uses TRBV3-1 (or the pseudogene TRBV3-2) and TRBJ1-2; TRBD1 matches at 8 bases. V was pared by 4 bases and J by 4 bases, with 5 bases of the junction left unmatched. Germline V gives CDR1 LGHDT, CDR2 YNNKEL (reference sequence). This CDR3 contains 14 residues. CDR3 DNA: TGTGCCAGCAGCCGACAGACAGGGGTCTATGGCTACACCTTC. Amino acid sequence: CASSRQTGVYGYTF.

Turning to this clone: The sample has other DNA sequences that encode this CDR3 too. The chain employs TRBV2 and TRBJ1-4, with 11 bases identical to TRBD1. This CDR3 is built from 14 residues. Looked up from germline, CDR1 is SNHLY and CDR2 is FYNNEI. Germline trimming cut 6 bases from V and 5 bases from J; bases unmatched to any gene: 2. This CDR3 reads CASSGQGANEKLFF. Here the CDR3 DNA reads TGTGCCAGCAGCGGACAGGGGGCGAATGAAAAACTGTTTTTT. Together with reference TRBV2 and TRBJ1-4, the CDR3 gives the full variable domain: EPEVTQTPSHQVTQMGQEVILRCVPISNHLYFYWYRQILGQKVEFLVSFYNNEISEKSEIFDDQFSVERPDGSNFTLKIRSTKLEDSAMYFCASSGQGANEKLFFGSGTQLSVL.

The chain combines TRBV7-8 with TRBJ2-7; possibly TRBD2 for D (5 bases). The CDR3 sequence is 12 residues long. CDR1 is SGHVS, CDR2 FQNEAQ, per germline. Trimming removed 5 bases from V and 6 bases from J, with 11 bases in between. CDR3 loop: CASSVGSAEQYF. CDR3 coding DNA: TGTGCCAGCAGCGTAGGGAGCGCCGAGCAGTACTTC.

The chain recombines TRBV6-4 with TRBJ1-1, with D possibly being TRBD1 (5 bases). Germline lookup yields CDR1 MRHNA and CDR2 SNTAGT. The CDR3 loop spans 13 amino acids. With 3 bases removed from V and 1 base from J, the gap between germline ends came to 6 bases. The DNA for the CDR3 is TGTGCCAGCAGTGATGACAGGAACACTGAAGCTTTCTTT. Translated: CASSDDRNTEAFF.